This T cell receptor beta chain was retrieved from a study of cytomegalovirus exposure and HLA in healthy donors. Study-wide points: In an earlier analysis, most TCR beta V segments were productive about 87% or about 30% of the time. Certain sequence variants were highly shared and formed a cluster, and this cluster was likely a sequencing artifact.

PCR employed 60 Vbeta and 13 Jbeta primers. Generated by immunoSEQ multiplex PCR, the TCRdb table keeps only in-frame clones and is missing some. Recorded here are under 150,000 clones; the top ten clones represent 2.7%. As concerns this clone: Its specificity is not known.

Trimming removed 2 bases from V and 2 bases from J; junction bases left unmatched: 1. This CDR3 is built from 13 residues. The germline gives CDR1 SGHDT, CDR2 YYEEEE. Samples came from healthy bone marrow donors. J is TRBJ2-7 and V is TRBV5-6, with 7 bases lining up with TRBD1. This TCR derives from a man in his forties or fifties in good health and CMV-seronegative. The sample was PBMCs. Here the CDR3 reads CASSFQGAYEQYF. The CDR3 DNA follows: TGTGCCAGCAGCTTCCAGGGGGCCTACGAGCAGTACTTC.